This T cell receptor beta chain was profiled in a study of blood T cells in healthy people across ages. The germline V gene has CDR1 LGHNA and CDR2 YSLEER. The CDR3 is 13 residues long. The V and J ends lost 0 bases and 3 bases respectively, with 6 bases between them. A sample-barcoded 5' primer and a J-beta primer mix were used in a second PCR of roughly 7 to 12 cycles. Via MiXCR, TCRdb re-called the 5' RACE reads, giving one row per CDR3 protein. The repertoire consists of approximately 790,000 distinct CDR3 sequences, with around two thirds occurring once and the leading ten covering approximately 30%.

Specimen: blood. The chain joins TRBV4-3 to TRBJ2-7; no clear D gene. The sequence was collected from a young man in good health. The chain's CDR3 is CASSQDHNYEQYF. CDR3 in DNA: TGCGCCAGCAGCCAAGACCACAACTACGAGCAGTACTTC.